The clone carrying this T cell receptor (beta chain) was seen repeatedly, ten times or more. TCRdb redid the calling of the PCR reads with MiXCR, one entry per CDR3 protein. The sample records hundreds of thousands of distinct CDR3 sequences, just under 20% being singletons. This entry is derived from a study of molecular identifiers for immune sequencing clone quantification. Naive CD8 library inputs spanned roughly 17,000 to 1,100,000 sorted cells and 10%, 30% or 50% RNA. This sequence originates from a human donor in good health. Some libraries in this study had Jurkat cell RNA spiked in. The sequenced sample was naive CD8+ T cells from blood, with Jurkat cell RNA spiked in. The subset: FACS-sorted CD8+CD4-CCR7+CD45RA+ naive T cells.

The CDR3 DNA follows: TGTGCCAGCAGCTCCTTAGTGGACCCCTTGGGGTACGAGCAGTACTTC. Translating it yields CASSSLVDPLGYEQYF. V is TRBV5-6 and J is TRBJ2-7, with D hard to call. This CDR3 has 16 residues. Trimming stripped 3 bases from V and 4 bases from J, with 20 bases between. Looked up from germline, CDR1 is SGHDT and CDR2 is YYEEEE.